This T cell receptor (beta chain) was recorded in a study of cytomegalovirus exposure and HLA in healthy donors. General study findings and limits: In an earlier analysis, about 87% or about 30%: the productive usage of most TCR beta V segments.

Use of 60 Vbeta and 13 Jbeta primers characterized the PCR. The repertoire was sequenced with immunoSEQ multiplex PCR; TCRdb's copy has only in-frame clones and lacks some. The sample yields around 140,000 clones, approximately 84% seen once. Details on this clone: The antigen is not known.

The length of the CDR3 is 13 residues. Germline V gene data show CDR1 as MDHEN and CDR2 as SYDVKM. V shed 6 bases, J shed 8 bases, and the junction held 5 bases outside the gene matches. Sequencing used PBMCs. The rearrangement joins TRBV28 to TRBJ2-1, with TRBD2 matching over 9 bases. The source of this sequence is a woman in her thirties or forties in good health and CMV-seronegative. The CDR3 region is CASRSSGTDEQFF. The CDR3 nucleotides read TGTGCCAGCAGATCTAGCGGGACCGATGAGCAGTTCTTC.